Given below is one T cell receptor (beta chain) in context. The clone's antigen remains unknown. Per-base qualities were not stored, and no clone one base away is much larger. V is cut by 5 bases and J by 4 bases, and the space between the germline ends is 10 bases. CDR1 and CDR2 (SGHVS, FQNEAQ) derive from the germline V gene. The CDR3, cysteine through phenylalanine, is 13 amino acids long. Left in the record is the CDR3 DNA by itself, 39 bases read in frame from the first base. These data are taken from a study of siplizumab effects on memory and regulatory T cells (dated by TCRdb to between 2018 and 2021). General notes on the study: The effect of the anti-CD2 antibody siplizumab on alloreactive T-cell subsets was examined in allogeneic mixed lymphocyte reactions constructed from human PBMCs. The investigation overall reported the following: Among mappable alloreactive CD4+ clones, an average Treg-derived fraction of almost 70% was observed with siplizumab, compared with more than 25% in control reactions. The cumulative frequency of alloreactive sequences that could be traced back to unstimulated CD4+ memory T cells was significantly reduced by siplizumab. Roughly 80-97% of proliferating CD4+ or CD8+ clones could not be assigned a naive or memory phenotype. Because sequences at frequencies below about 10^-5 were poorly captured, only a minor fraction of alloreactive clones could be mapped back to unstimulated subsets. Unstimulated naive T cells appeared to be more diverse than memory T cells, and naive cells seemed to make a substantial contribution to the alloresponse. Whether proliferating Tregs from siplizumab cultures actually had suppressive function was not functionally confirmed.

The library was built by means of the immunoSEQ multiplex PCR assay. Roughly 10^5 TCR templates per sample were assayed on the deep sequencing platform. Genomic DNA extracted from sorted T cells was used for TCRbeta CDR3 sequencing. On the study's bioinformatics: The R programming language was used for the clonal analysis of the TCRbeta CDR3 data. Alloreactive CD4+ and CD8+ clones were defined by comparing unstimulated samples with post-reaction CFSE-low samples. By matching sequences to the repertoires of sorted unstimulated Treg and non-Treg cells, each alloreactive CD4+ clone was assigned a regulatory or non-regulatory origin. The immuneACCESS repertoire file appears here via TCRdb, limited to in-frame rearrangements. These files lack a portion of the clones; in checked studies, under half of the deficit traces to unresolved V genes, and the cause of the others is not known. V and J calls and clone size are given by that table; D and trimming were obtained from the DNA. Present in this sample are 100,000 or so clones, more than 85% of which were seen just once. The ten largest clones take up approximately 0.32% of the sample.

Sorted unstimulated T cells and proliferating T cells recovered from mixed lymphocyte reactions underwent TCRbeta CDR3 sequencing. Fresh whole blood from more than 8 HLA-typed healthy donors was used as the source from which PBMCs were isolated. Sequenced material: CD4+ T cells sorted from blood. The chain employs TRBV7-8 and TRBJ2-3, with no D gene named confidently. This clonotype was obtained from a human donor in good health. The CDR3 in this case is CASSRGGSDTQYF. Here is the DNA: TGTGCCAGCAGCAGAGGTGGGTCAGATACGCAGTATTTT.